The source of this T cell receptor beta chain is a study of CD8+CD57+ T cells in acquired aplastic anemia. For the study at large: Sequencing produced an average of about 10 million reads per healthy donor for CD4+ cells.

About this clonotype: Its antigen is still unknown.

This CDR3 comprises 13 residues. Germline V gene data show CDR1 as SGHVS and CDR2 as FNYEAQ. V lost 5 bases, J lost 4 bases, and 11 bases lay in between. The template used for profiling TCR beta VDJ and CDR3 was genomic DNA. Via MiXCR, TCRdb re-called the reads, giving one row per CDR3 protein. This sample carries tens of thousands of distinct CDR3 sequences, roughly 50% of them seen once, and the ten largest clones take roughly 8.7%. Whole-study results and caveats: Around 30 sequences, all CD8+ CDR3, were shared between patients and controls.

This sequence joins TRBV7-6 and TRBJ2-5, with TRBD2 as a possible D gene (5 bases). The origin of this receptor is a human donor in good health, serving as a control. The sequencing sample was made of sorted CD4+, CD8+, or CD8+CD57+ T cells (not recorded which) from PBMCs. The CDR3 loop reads CASSIWTAETQYF. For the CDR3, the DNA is TGTGCCAGCAGCATCTGGACTGCAGAGACCCAGTACTTC.